This T cell receptor beta chain came from a study of cytotoxic CD8 clonotypes in ibrutinib-treated CLL. Libraries were prepared by immunoSEQ multiplex PCR; TCRdb keeps only in-frame clonotypes and omits some of them. The table includes hundreds of thousands of clones, roughly three quarters detected once. Trimming took 8 bases from V and 5 from J, leaving 12 bases between them. Germline values: CDR1 MNHEY, CDR2 SVGAGI. This CDR3 region has 12 residues. The rearrangement links TRBV6-5 to TRBJ2-5, with a possible D match to TRBD1 (6 bases). This material consisted of PBMCs, taken after 12 months of ibrutinib treatment. The sequence was collected from a human donor with chronic lymphocytic leukemia. CDR3 DNA: TGTGCCAGCGGGTTTCAGGGGGAGACCCAGTACTTC. It specifies CASGFQGETQYF.